The sequence of this T cell receptor (beta chain) was determined in a study of T cell responses to AZD1222 COVID-19 vaccine. Broader study findings: Baseline seropositivity characterized only a handful of AZD1222 recipients.

This CDR3 comprises 14 residues. Losses at the gene ends were 3 bases for V and 6 bases for J; bases not matched to a gene: 4. Germline-derived CDR1 and CDR2 are DFQATT and SNEGSKA (reference sequence). Points on this clone: Its antigen is undetermined.

Here immunoSEQ multiplex PCR was the method, and the copy in TCRdb shows in-frame clones only, minus some. The sample has 70,000 or so clones, about 91% seen once; the top ten hold about 20%. Sequenced here: peripheral blood, sampled on day 0 of AZD1222 vaccination. The clonotype comes from an adult in good health. The chain recombines TRBV20-1 with TRBJ1-6, with 8 positions matching TRBD1. The CDR3: CSASLDRGNSPLHF. For the CDR3, the DNA is TGCAGTGCTAGTTTAGACAGGGGTAATTCACCCCTCCACTTT.